These 21 T cell receptor beta chains originate from one sample sequenced in a study of vaccination effects on CD4 cells after COVID-19 (dated by TCRdb to the early 2020s). These receptors lack a known antigen. The ViraFEST assay stimulated PBMC with viral peptide pools and then used TCR sequencing to identify antigen-specific CD4+ T cell clonotypes by expansion. After 10 to 11 days of culture, CD4+ T cells were isolated with the EasySep CD4+ T cell isolation kit. None of the healthy vaccine recipients had a prior SARS-CoV-2 infection, which was confirmed by nucleocapsid antibody tests that came back negative both before and after vaccination. The method behind the library was the immunoSEQ multiplex PCR assay. In TCRdb, the immuneACCESS table is reduced to in-frame sequences with V and J assigned. These tables do not hold every clone; where another copy was compared, an unresolved V gene accounts for under half, and the others remain unexplained. The sample table shows 20,000 to 25,000 clones, and around 79% are seen once. Roughly a fifth of the sample belongs to the ten largest clones.

The material was CD4+ T cells from PBMCs cultured with HCoV-NL63 spike peptides, obtained before COVID-19 vaccination. This specimen's cell subset or site label, interpreted: HCoV-NL63 spike overlapping peptide pool stimulation. All receptors derive from a human donor who received a COVID-19 vaccine.

The CDR3 region has the DNA TGTGCCAGCTCACCGGCACAGGGGAACACTGAAGCTTTCTTT. This sequence encodes CASSPAQGNTEAFF. The chain is built from TRBV18 and TRBJ1-1; maybe TRBD1 (6 bases). Per germline, CDR1 KGHSH and CDR2 LQKENI. V lost 3 bases and J 1 base, leaving 9 bases between the germline ends. The CDR3 extends over 14 amino acids.

The V gene is TRBV19, the J gene TRBJ1-2, with 8 bases that match TRBD1. V shed 1 base, J shed 8 bases, and the junction held 9 bases outside the gene matches. The CDR3 has 15 residues. CDR1 is LNHDA, CDR2 SQIVND, per germline (reference sequence). In DNA, the CDR3 is TGTGCCAGTAGTATAGCTGGCAGGGGGCGGTACGGCTACACCTTC. Translated: CASSIAGRGRYGYTF.

V and J are TRBV5-6 and TRBJ2-7; 8 bases align to TRBD2. In germline, CDR1 is SGHDT, CDR2 YYEEEE. J lost 6 bases, V lost 3 bases, and 11 bases had no gene match. The CDR3 contains 15 residues. CDR3 sequence (DNA): TGTGCCAGCAGCTACGGACGGACTGCGGGAGGCGAGCAGTACTTC. This translates into CASSYGRTAGGEQYF.

This clone was observed a handful of times. This chain connects TRBV7-2 to TRBJ1-6, with a tentative D call TRBD1 (5 bases). CDR1 and CDR2 (germline): SGHTA, FQGNSA. The CDR3 contains 13 residues. V was trimmed by 8 bases and J by 7 bases, leaving 12 bases between them. The CDR3 DNA follows: TGTGCCAGCCGGGGCTTAGGGAATTCACCCCTCCACTTT. It translates to CASRGLGNSPLHF.

This chain uses TRBV10-3 with TRBJ2-7; D is perhaps TRBD2 (5 bases). CDR3 length: 15 amino acids. CDR1 and CDR2 from the germline V gene are ENHRY and SYGVKD. The germline V and J ends were trimmed by 8 bases and 3 bases, with 20 bases remaining between them. CDR3: CAIASSRTGFYEQYF. The CDR3 DNA reads as TGTGCCATCGCGTCGTCCCGAACGGGATTCTACGAGCAGTACTTC.

V and J are TRBV4-3 and TRBJ2-1, with D tentatively TRBD2 (5 bases). Germline CDR1 is LGHNA and CDR2 is YSLEER. CDR3 size: 13 residues. Trimming shortened V by 3 bases and J by 8 bases, and 11 bases separated the two germline ends. CDR3 loop: CASSQGSDHEQFF. The CDR3 DNA sequence: TGCGCCAGCAGCCAGGGTAGCGACCATGAGCAGTTCTTC.

The chain recombines TRBV18 with TRBJ1-6; maybe TRBD1 (5 bases). In germline, CDR1 is KGHSH, CDR2 LQKENI. The V gene lost 2 bases and the J gene lost 5 bases, with 7 bases spanning the gap. The CDR3 has 14 amino acids. CDR3 protein: CASSPGADNSPLHF. In DNA form, the CDR3 reads TGTGCCAGCTCACCAGGGGCGGATAATTCACCCCTCCACTTT. Full variable domain (missing parts from reference TRBV18 and TRBJ1-6): NAGVMQNPRHLVRRRGQEARLRCSPMKGHSHVYWYRQLPEEGLKFMVYLQKENIIDESGMPKERFSAEFPKEGPSILRIQQVVRGDSAAYFCASSPGADNSPLHFGNGTRLTVT.

This chain connects TRBV9 to TRBJ2-3, with D maybe TRBD2 (6 bases). This CDR3 has 16 amino acids. Trimming removed 2 bases at V and 2 bases at J, with 15 bases between. Germline assignment: CDR1 SGDLS and CDR2 YYNGEE. The CDR3 bases are TGTGCCAGCAGCGTCGGCGCTAGCGACTACACAGATACGCAGTATTTT. It encodes CASSVGASDYTDTQYF. Full variable domain (missing parts from reference TRBV9 and TRBJ2-3): DSGVTQTPKHLITATGQRVTLRCSPRSGDLSVYWYQQSLDQGLQFLIQYYNGEERAKGNILERFSAQQFPDLHSELNLSSLELGDSALYFCASSVGASDYTDTQYFGPGTRLTVL.

The chain is built from TRBV5-4 and TRBJ1-1; D remains unclear. The CDR3 runs 12 residues. Trimming removed 1 base from V and 5 bases from J, with 6 bases in between. Germline V gene data show CDR1 as SGHNT and CDR2 as YYREEE (reference sequence). The CDR3 region has the DNA TGTGCCAGCAGCTTGCCGGAGACTGAAGCTTTCTTT. Its protein product is CASSLPETEAFF.

The chain couples TRBV7-2 to TRBJ2-7; 15 bases align to TRBD2. The germline V gene encodes CDR1 SGHTA and CDR2 FQGNSA. With 8 bases clipped from V and 1 base from J, the junction kept 15 bases outside the gene matches. The length of the CDR3 is 19 residues. In DNA, the CDR3 is TGTGCCAGCCGATTCAAAGGGACTAGCGGGGGGCGCATATCCTACGAGCAGTACTTC. Protein: CASRFKGTSGGRISYEQYF.

The sample holds a few counts of this clone. V usage is TRBV28 and J usage is TRBJ2-2; no firm D call. V was shortened by 1 base and J by 4 bases, with 4 bases between the two germline ends. The CDR3 contains 13 residues. Germline-derived CDR1 and CDR2 are MDHEN and SYDVKM. The CDR3 nucleotides read TGTGCCAGCAGTTTATCCGGCACCGGGGAGCTGTTTTTT. Protein sequence: CASSLSGTGELFF.

The chain couples TRBV4-3 to TRBJ2-7; unclear D gene. Trimming took off 0 bases at V and 6 bases at J, with 12 bases between the two ends. The CDR3 runs to 14 residues. CDR1 is LGHNA and CDR2 is YSLEER in the germline V gene. CDR3 nucleotides: TGCGCCAGCAGCCAAGAAGATCGCAGGACCGAGCAGTACTTC. Its translation: CASSQEDRRTEQYF.

The chain joins TRBV25-1 to TRBJ2-7, with 11 bases fitting TRBD1. CDR1 and CDR2 (germline): MGHDK, SYGVNS. J gave up 3 bases and V 6 bases, and 7 bases lay outside the gene matches. This CDR3 region has 15 residues. CDR3: CASRGQGGFFYEQYF. The DNA for the CDR3 is TGTGCCAGCAGGGGACAGGGGGGCTTCTTCTACGAGCAGTACTTC.

This chain uses TRBV10-3 with TRBJ2-3, with unresolved D. Trimming cost V 2 bases and J 6 bases, with 6 bases left between them. Germline-derived CDR1 and CDR2 are ENHRY and SYGVKD. The CDR3 length is 12 residues. DNA for the CDR3: TGTGCCATCAGTGAGGGAAGGGATACGCAGTATTTT. Its translation: CAISEGRDTQYF.

This sequence joins TRBV29-1 and TRBJ2-3; TRBD2 agrees at 11 bases. The CDR3 sequence is 15 residues long. Trimming cost V 5 bases and J 3 bases; bases outside gene matches: 7. The V gene's germline CDR1 is SQVTM and CDR2 ANQGSEA. The CDR3 spells CSVQLAGVYTDTQYF. The CDR3 bases are TGCAGCGTTCAACTAGCGGGAGTTTATACAGATACGCAGTATTTT.

J is TRBJ1-1 and V is TRBV6-4; the match to TRBD1 covers 9 bases. The CDR3 totals 14 residues. The trim removed 0 bases at V and 4 bases at J, leaving 0 bases unmatched. The germline CDR1 and CDR2 sequences are MRHNA and SNTAGT. CDR3 DNA sequence: TGTGCCAGCAGTGACTCGGACAGGGGCACTGAAGCTTTCTTT. Its translation is CASSDSDRGTEAFF.

V is TRBV7-9 and J is TRBJ2-1; 10 bases are a match to TRBD2. Trimming removed 2 bases from V and 8 bases from J; junction bases left unmatched: 6. Germline CDR1 SEHNR, CDR2 FQNEAQ (reference sequence). This CDR3 spans 15 amino acids. In DNA, the CDR3 is TGTGCCAGCAGCTTAACTAGCGGGACTTGGGATGAGCAGTTCTTC. It is translated as CASSLTSGTWDEQFF.

The CDR3 DNA reads as TGCGCCAGCAGCTTGGACGGACAGAGTCTCGCGAATCCCTCCTACAATGAGCAGTTCTTC. Amino acid sequence: CASSLDGQSLANPSYNEQFF. The chain uses TRBV5-1 and TRBJ2-1, with D possibly matching TRBD1 (6 bases). The CDR3 runs to 20 residues. V lost 0 bases, J lost 0 bases, and 22 bases lay in between. CDR1 SGHRS and CDR2 YFSETQ come from the germline V gene.

This chain uses TRBV9 with TRBJ1-5; 8 bases line up with TRBD1. The CDR3 is 15 residues long. The germline V gene has CDR1 SGDLS and CDR2 YYNGEE. V shed 4 bases, J shed 3 bases, and the junction held 6 bases outside the gene matches. CDR3 in DNA: TGTGCCAGCAGCCTCCTGGGACAGGCCAATCAGCCCCAGCATTTT. Its protein is CASSLLGQANQPQHF.

This chain joins TRBV4-2 and TRBJ1-5; D perhaps matches TRBD1 (6 bases). Trimming stripped 3 bases from V and 1 base from J, with 13 bases between. The CDR3 totals 16 residues. Germline CDR1 and CDR2: LGHNA and YNFKEQ. The CDR3 coding sequence is TGTGCCAGCAGCCAGGGCCCTCAGGGGAGCAATCAGCCCCAGCATTTT. As protein: CASSQGPQGSNQPQHF.

CDR3 in DNA: TGTGCCACCAGCAGAGATAGGGGGGAATATAGCAATCAGCCCCAGCATTTT. Residues: CATSRDRGEYSNQPQHF. This chain links TRBV15 with TRBJ1-5; weak D call: TRBD1 (6 bases). V shed 0 bases and J shed 0 bases, with 12 bases lying between them. CDR3 length: 17 residues. CDR1 and CDR2 from the germline V gene are LNHNV and YYDKDF (reference sequence).